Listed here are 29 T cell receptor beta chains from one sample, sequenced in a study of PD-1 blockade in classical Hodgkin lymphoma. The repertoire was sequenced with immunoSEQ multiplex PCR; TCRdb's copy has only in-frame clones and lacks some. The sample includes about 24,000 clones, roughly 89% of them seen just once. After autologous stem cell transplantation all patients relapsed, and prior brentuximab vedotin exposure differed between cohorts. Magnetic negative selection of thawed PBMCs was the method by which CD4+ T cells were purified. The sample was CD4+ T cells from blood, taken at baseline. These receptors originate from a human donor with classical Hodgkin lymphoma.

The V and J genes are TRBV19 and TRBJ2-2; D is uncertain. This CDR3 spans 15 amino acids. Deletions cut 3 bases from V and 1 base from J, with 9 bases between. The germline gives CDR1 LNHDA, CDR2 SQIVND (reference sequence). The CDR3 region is CASSIRARNTGELFF. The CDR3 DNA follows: TGTGCCAGTAGTATTCGGGCCCGGAACACCGGGGAGCTGTTTTTT.

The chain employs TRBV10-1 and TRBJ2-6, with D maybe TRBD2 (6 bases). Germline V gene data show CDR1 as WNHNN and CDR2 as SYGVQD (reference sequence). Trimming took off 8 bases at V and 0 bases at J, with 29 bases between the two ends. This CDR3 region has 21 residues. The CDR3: CASVSFLRRVGLSSGANVLTF. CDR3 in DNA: TGCGCCAGCGTGTCCTTCCTCAGGAGGGTAGGCCTTTCCTCTGGGGCCAACGTCCTGACTTTC.

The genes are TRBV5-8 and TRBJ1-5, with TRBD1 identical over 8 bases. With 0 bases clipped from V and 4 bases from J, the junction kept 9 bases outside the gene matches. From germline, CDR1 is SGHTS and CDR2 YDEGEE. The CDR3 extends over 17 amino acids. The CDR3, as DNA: TGTGCCAGCAGCTTGGGGACAGGGTTAAGCGGGAATCAGCCCCAGCATTTT. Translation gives CASSLGTGLSGNQPQHF. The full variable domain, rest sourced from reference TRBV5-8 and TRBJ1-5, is EAGVTQSPTHLIKTRGQQATLRCSPISGHTSVYWYQQALGLGLQFLLWYDEGEERNRGNFPPRFSGRQFPNYSSELNVNALELEDSALYLCASSLGTGLSGNQPQHFGDGTRLSIL.

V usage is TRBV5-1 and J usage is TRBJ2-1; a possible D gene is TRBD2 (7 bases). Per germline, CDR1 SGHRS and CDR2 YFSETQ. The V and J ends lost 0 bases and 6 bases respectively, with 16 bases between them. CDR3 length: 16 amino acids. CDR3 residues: CASSLGGGLGSNEQFF. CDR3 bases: TGCGCCAGCAGCTTGGGCGGGGGCTTAGGGTCCAATGAGCAGTTCTTC.

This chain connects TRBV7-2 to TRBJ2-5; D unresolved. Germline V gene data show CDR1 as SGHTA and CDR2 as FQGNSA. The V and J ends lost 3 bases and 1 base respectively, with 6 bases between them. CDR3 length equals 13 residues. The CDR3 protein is CASSFNSQETQYF. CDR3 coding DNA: TGTGCCAGCAGCTTCAACAGCCAAGAGACCCAGTACTTC.

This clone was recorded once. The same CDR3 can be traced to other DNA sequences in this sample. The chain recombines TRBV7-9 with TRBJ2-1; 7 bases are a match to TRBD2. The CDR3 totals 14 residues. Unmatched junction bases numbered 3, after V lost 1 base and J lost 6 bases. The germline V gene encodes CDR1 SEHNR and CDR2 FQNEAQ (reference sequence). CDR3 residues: CASSLGASGNEQFF. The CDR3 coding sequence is TGTGCCAGCAGCTTAGGGGCTAGCGGCAATGAGCAGTTCTTC.

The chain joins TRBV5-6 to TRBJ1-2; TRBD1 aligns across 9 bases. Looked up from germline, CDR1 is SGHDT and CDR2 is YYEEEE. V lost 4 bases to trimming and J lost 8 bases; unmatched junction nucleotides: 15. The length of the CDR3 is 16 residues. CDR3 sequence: CASSVPGQGSAWGYTF. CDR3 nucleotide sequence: TGTGCCAGCAGCGTTCCGGGACAGGGAAGTGCATGGGGCTACACCTTC.

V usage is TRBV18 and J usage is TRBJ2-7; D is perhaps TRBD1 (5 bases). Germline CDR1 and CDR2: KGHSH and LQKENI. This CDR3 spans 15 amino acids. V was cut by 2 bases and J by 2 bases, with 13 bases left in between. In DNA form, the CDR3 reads TGTGCCAGCTCACCAAGGCAGGGATCGACCTACGAGCAGTACTTC. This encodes CASSPRQGSTYEQYF.

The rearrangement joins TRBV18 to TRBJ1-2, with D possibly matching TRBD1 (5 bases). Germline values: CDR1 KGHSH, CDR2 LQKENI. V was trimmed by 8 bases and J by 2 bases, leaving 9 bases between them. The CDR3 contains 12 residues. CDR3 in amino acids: CASRDGNYGYTF. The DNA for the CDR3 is TGTGCCAGCCGGGACGGGAACTATGGCTACACCTTC.

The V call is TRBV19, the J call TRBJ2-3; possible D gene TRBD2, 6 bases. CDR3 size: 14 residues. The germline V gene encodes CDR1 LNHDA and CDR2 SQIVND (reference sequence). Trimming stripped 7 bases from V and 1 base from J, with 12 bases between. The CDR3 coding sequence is TGTGCCAGTAATCCCAGGGAGGGCACAGATACGCAGTATTTT. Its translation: CASNPREGTDTQYF.

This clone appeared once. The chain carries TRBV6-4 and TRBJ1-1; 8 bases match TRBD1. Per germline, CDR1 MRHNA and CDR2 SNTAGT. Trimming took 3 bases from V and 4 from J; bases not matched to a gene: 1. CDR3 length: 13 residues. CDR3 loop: CASSEQGATEAFF. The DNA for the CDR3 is TGTGCCAGCAGTGAGCAGGGGGCCACTGAAGCTTTCTTT.

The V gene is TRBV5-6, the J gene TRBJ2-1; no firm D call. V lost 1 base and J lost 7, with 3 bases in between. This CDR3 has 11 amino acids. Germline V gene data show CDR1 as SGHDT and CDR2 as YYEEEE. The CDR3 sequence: CASSLMNEQFF. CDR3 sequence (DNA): TGTGCCAGCAGCTTGATGAATGAGCAGTTCTTC. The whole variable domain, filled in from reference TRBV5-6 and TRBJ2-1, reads DAGVTQSPTHLIKTRGQQVTLRCSPKSGHDTVSWYQQALGQGPQFIFQYYEEEERQRGNFPDRFSGHQFPNYSSELNVNALLLGDSALYLCASSLMNEQFFGPGTRLTVL.

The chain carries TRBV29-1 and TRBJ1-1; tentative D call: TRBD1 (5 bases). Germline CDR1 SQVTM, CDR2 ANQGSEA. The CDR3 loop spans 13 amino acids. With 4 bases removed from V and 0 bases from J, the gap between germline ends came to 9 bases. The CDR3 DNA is TGCAGCGTTGCTGGGGGACTGAACACTGAAGCTTTCTTT. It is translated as CSVAGGLNTEAFF.

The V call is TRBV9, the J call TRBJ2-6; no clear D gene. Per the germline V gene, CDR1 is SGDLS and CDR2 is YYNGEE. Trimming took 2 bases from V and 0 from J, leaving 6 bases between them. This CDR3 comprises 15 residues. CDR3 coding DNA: TGTGCCAGCAGCGTCCAGAGCTCTGGGGCCAACGTCCTGACTTTC. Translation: CASSVQSSGANVLTF.

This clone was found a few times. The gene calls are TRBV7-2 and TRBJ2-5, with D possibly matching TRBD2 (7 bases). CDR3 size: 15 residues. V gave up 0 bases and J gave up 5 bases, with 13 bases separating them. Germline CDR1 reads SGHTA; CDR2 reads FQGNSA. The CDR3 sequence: CASSLAGGPGETQYF. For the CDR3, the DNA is TGTGCCAGCAGCTTAGCGGGGGGGCCTGGGGAGACCCAGTACTTC.

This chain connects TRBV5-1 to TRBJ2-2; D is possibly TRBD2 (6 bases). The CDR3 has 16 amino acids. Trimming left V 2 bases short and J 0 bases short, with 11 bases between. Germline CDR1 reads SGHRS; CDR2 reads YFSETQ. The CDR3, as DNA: TGCGCCAGCAGCTTTTTGGAGCGGGCGAACACCGGGGAGCTGTTTTTT. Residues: CASSFLERANTGELFF.

As DNA, the CDR3 is TGTGCCAGCAGCCCGAGAGGACTAGCGGGGGGGTTCAATGAGCAGTTCTTC. This codes for CASSPRGLAGGFNEQFF. This rearrangement joins TRBV7-9 to TRBJ2-1; 15 bases match TRBD2. Per the germline V gene, CDR1 is SEHNR and CDR2 is FQNEAQ (reference sequence). Trimming cost V 5 bases and J 6 bases; bases outside gene matches: 8. This CDR3 comprises 17 residues.

The CDR3 bases are TGTGCCAGCAGCTTAGGGGGCGCCGGCGGTGGCTACACCTTC. Translation: CASSLGGAGGGYTF. This sequence joins TRBV7-8 and TRBJ1-2, with D perhaps TRBD1 (5 bases). CDR1 and CDR2 (germline): SGHVS, FQNEAQ. Trimming left V 1 base short and J 7 bases short, with 13 bases between. The CDR3 runs 14 residues. The whole variable domain, remainder taken from reference TRBV7-8 and TRBJ1-2, is GAGVSQSPRYKVAKRGQDVALRCDPISGHVSLFWYQQALGQGPEFLTYFQNEAQLDKSGLPSDRFFAERPEGSVSTLKIQRTQQEDSAVYLCASSLGGAGGGYTFGSGTRLTVV.

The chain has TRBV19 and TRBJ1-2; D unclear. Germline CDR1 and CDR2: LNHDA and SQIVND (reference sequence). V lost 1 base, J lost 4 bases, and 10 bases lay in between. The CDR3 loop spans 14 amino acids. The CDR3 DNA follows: TGTGCCAGTAGTATAGCTCCCGGACCCTATGGCTACACCTTC. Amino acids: CASSIAPGPYGYTF.

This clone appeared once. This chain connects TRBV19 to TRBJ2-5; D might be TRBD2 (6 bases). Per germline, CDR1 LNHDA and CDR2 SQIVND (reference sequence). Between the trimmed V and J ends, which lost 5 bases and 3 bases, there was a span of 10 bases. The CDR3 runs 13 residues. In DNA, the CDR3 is TGTGCCAGTAGTCGGGGACTGGAAGAGACCCAGTACTTC. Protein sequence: CASSRGLEETQYF.

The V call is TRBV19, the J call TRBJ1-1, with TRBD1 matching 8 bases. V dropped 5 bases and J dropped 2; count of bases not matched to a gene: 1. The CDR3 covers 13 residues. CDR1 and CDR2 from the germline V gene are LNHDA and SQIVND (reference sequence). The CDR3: CASSDRGNTEAFF. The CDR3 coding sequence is TGTGCCAGTAGTGACAGGGGTAACACTGAAGCTTTCTTT.

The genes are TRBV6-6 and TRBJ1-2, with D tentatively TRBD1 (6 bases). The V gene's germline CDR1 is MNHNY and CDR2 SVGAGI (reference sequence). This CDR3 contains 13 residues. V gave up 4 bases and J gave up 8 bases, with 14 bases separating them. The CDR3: CASSSQAGVGYTF. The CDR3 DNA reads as TGTGCCAGCAGTTCTCAGGCAGGGGTAGGCTACACCTTC.

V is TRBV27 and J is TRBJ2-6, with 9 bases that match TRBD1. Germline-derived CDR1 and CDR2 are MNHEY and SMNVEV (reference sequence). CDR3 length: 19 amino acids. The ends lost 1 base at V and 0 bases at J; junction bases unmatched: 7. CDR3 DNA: TGTGCCAGCAGTTTATTAGGGACAGGGCCTAGCTCTGGGGCCAACGTCCTGACTTTC. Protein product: CASSLLGTGPSSGANVLTF.

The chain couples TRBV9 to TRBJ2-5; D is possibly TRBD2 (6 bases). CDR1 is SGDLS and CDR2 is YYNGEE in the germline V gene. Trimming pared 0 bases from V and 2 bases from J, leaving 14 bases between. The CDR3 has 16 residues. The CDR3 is CASSVGRGSLQETQYF. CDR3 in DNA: TGTGCCAGCAGCGTAGGACGGGGGTCGCTTCAAGAGACCCAGTACTTC.

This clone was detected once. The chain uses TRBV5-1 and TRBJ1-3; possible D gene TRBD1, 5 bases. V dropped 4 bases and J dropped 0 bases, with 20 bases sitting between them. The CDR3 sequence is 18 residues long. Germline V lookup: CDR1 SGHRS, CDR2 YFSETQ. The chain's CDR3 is CASSIGHSTDLSGNTIYF. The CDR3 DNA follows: TGCGCCAGCAGCATTGGACATTCCACCGACCTCTCTGGAAACACCATATATTTT. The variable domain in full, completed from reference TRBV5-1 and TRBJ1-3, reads KAGVTQTPRYLIKTRGQQVTLSCSPISGHRSVSWYQQTPGQGLQFLFEYFSETQRNKGNFPGRFSGRQFSNSRSEMNVSTLELGDSALYLCASSIGHSTDLSGNTIYFGEGSWLTVV.

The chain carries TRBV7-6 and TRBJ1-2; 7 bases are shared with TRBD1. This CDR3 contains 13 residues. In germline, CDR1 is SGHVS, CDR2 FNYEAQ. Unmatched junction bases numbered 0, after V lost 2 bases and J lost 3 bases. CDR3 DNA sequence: TGTGCCAGCAGCTTACAGGGGGACTATGGCTACACCTTC. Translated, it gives CASSLQGDYGYTF.

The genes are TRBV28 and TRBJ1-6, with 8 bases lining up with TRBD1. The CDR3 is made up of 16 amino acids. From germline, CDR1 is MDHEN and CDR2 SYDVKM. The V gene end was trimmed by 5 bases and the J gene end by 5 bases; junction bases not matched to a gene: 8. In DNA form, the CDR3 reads TGTGCCAGCAGTACATACCGGGACAGGCATAATTCACCCCTCCACTTT. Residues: CASSTYRDRHNSPLHF. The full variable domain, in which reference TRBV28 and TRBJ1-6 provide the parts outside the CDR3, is DVKVTQSSRYLVKRTGEKVFLECVQDMDHENMFWYRQDPGLGLRLIYFSYDVKMKEKGDIPEGYSVSREKKERFSLILESASTNQTSMYLCASSTYRDRHNSPLHFGNGTRLTVT.

The CDR3 bases are TGTGCCAGCAGCTCGAGCGACAGGGCAGGCGGCTACACCTTC. Translation: CASSSSDRAGGYTF. The V call is TRBV7-1, the J call TRBJ1-2; 7 bases agree with TRBD1. TRBV7-1 is an ORF; its function is uncertain. CDR3 length: 14 amino acids. Trimming cost V 3 bases and J 8 bases; bases outside gene matches: 9.

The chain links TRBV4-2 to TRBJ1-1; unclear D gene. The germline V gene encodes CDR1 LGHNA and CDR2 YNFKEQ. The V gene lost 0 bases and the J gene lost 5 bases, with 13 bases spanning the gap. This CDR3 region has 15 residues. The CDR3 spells CASSQDAGFGTEAFF. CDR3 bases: TGTGCCAGCAGCCAAGATGCAGGATTTGGGACTGAAGCTTTCTTT.